One sample yielded the 10 T cell receptor beta chains listed below, sequenced in a study of Ad26.COV2.S vaccination and SARS-CoV-2 variants. Treatment here: about 20 received Ad26.COV2.S at low or high dose, single or two shots; 5 received placebo; per-sample allocation not given. Samples were taken on day 63 after the first vaccine or placebo injection. Assay used: immunoSEQ multiplex PCR; TCRdb lists only in-frame clones, some missing. The repertoire holds 240,000 or so clones, with 85% to 90% as singletons. The specimen comprised peripheral blood, sampled in a trial of Ad26.COV2.S vaccine versus placebo. All receptors derive from a person between 18 and 60 years old who received the Ad26.COV2.S COVID-19 vaccine or a placebo.

The V and J genes are TRBV11-2 and TRBJ1-4; D may be TRBD1 (6 bases). The CDR3 has 14 amino acids. Germline V gives CDR1 SGHAT, CDR2 FQNNGV. V dropped 5 bases and J dropped 5 bases, with 12 bases sitting between them. CDR3 sequence: CASSPTGLNEKLFF. The DNA of the CDR3 is TGTGCCAGCAGCCCAACAGGGTTAAATGAAAAACTGTTTTTT.

Turning to this clone: Other DNA sequences within the sample encode an identical CDR3. The chain couples TRBV7-8 to TRBJ1-1; D uncertain. V was shortened by 3 bases and J by 0 bases, with 5 bases between the two germline ends. The CDR3 has 13 residues. CDR1 is SGHVS and CDR2 is FQNEAQ in the germline V gene. CDR3 nucleotide sequence: TGTGCCAGCAGCTTGTCACTGAACACTGAAGCTTTCTTT. Its protein product is CASSLSLNTEAFF.

This chain links TRBV30 with TRBJ1-5, with a weak D call TRBD1 (6 bases). Trimming took off 1 base at V and 5 bases at J, with 15 bases between the two ends. This CDR3 spans 15 amino acids. Germline V CDR1 and CDR2: GTSNPN, SVGIG (reference sequence). CDR3 in amino acids: CAWSAADRRDQPQHF. The CDR3 DNA is TGTGCCTGGAGTGCCGCGGACAGACGAGATCAGCCCCAGCATTTT.

The chain carries TRBV14 and TRBJ1-2; TRBD1 agrees at 8 bases. The V gene end was trimmed by 4 bases and the J gene end by 10 bases; junction bases not matched to a gene: 11. There are 14 residues in the CDR3. Germline V CDR1 and CDR2: SGHDN, FVKESK. In nucleotides, the CDR3 is TGTGCCAGCAGCCCCCAGGGGGCCAGTCGGTTCTACACCTTC. This gives the protein CASSPQGASRFYTF.

The gene calls are TRBV9 and TRBJ1-2; unclear D gene. V lost 0 bases, J lost 4 bases, and 7 bases lay in between. The CDR3 is made up of 13 amino acids. CDR1 is SGDLS, CDR2 YYNGEE, per germline. As DNA, the CDR3 is TGTGCCAGCAGCGTAGAAGGTGGCTATGGCTACACCTTC. Residues: CASSVEGGYGYTF.

The chain is built from TRBV14 and TRBJ1-1; D is unclear. CDR1 is SGHDN, CDR2 FVKESK, per germline. CDR3 length equals 15 residues. Trimming took off 4 bases at V and 1 base at J, with 13 bases between the two ends. The CDR3 DNA is TGTGCCAGCAGCCTGAGAACTGGACGGAACACTGAAGCTTTCTTT. Encoded protein: CASSLRTGRNTEAFF. The full variable domain, its missing parts supplied by reference TRBV14 and TRBJ1-1, is EAGVTQFPSHSVIEKGQTVTLRCDPISGHDNLYWYRRVMGKEIKFLLHFVKESKQDESGMPNNRFLAERTGGTYSTLKVQPAELEDSGVYFCASSLRTGRNTEAFFGQGTRLTVV.

The chain joins TRBV3-1 (or the pseudogene TRBV3-2) to TRBJ2-7; 9 bases are shared with TRBD1. The germline CDR1 and CDR2 sequences are LGHDT and YNNKEL (reference sequence). Unmatched junction bases numbered 12, after V lost 3 bases and J lost 6 bases. This CDR3 comprises 16 residues. CDR3 in DNA: TGTGCCAGCAGCCATTCGGCCGGGACAGGGAAGAGCGAGCAGTACTTC. Translating it yields CASSHSAGTGKSEQYF.

This clone was seen only a few times. The chain employs TRBV7-3 and TRBJ2-2; TRBD2 agrees at 13 bases. This CDR3 contains 17 residues. The V gene's germline CDR1 is SGHTA and CDR2 FQGTGA. Unmatched junction bases numbered 4, after V lost 5 bases and J lost 1 base. The CDR3 DNA follows: TGTGCCAGCAGCCCCGGACTAGCGGGAGTGAACACCGGGGAGCTGTTTTTT. Translating it yields CASSPGLAGVNTGELFF. Variable domain in full (rest from reference TRBV7-3 and TRBJ2-2): GAGVSQTPSNKVTEKGKYVELRCDPISGHTALYWYRQSLGQGPEFLIYFQGTGAADDSGLPNDRFFAVRPEGSVSTLKIQRTERGDSAVYLCASSPGLAGVNTGELFFGEGSRLTVL.

This CDR3 reads CASSPPTEQETQYF. The CDR3 nucleotides are TGTGCCAGCTCACCACCGACGGAACAAGAGACCCAGTACTTC. The chain links TRBV18 to TRBJ2-5, with D unresolved. V lost 0 bases and J 2 bases, leaving 7 bases between the germline ends. The CDR3 spans 14 residues. Germline-derived CDR1 and CDR2 are KGHSH and LQKENI.

This chain links TRBV7-9 with TRBJ1-1, with unresolved D. CDR1 and CDR2 from the germline V gene are SEHNR and FQNEAQ (reference sequence). The V end lost 4 bases, the J end lost 6 bases, and 9 bases lay between the germline ends. The CDR3 totals 12 residues. CDR3 coding DNA: TGTGCCAGCAGCTCCGGGGTCCCTGAAGCTTTCTTT. Its translation: CASSSGVPEAFF.